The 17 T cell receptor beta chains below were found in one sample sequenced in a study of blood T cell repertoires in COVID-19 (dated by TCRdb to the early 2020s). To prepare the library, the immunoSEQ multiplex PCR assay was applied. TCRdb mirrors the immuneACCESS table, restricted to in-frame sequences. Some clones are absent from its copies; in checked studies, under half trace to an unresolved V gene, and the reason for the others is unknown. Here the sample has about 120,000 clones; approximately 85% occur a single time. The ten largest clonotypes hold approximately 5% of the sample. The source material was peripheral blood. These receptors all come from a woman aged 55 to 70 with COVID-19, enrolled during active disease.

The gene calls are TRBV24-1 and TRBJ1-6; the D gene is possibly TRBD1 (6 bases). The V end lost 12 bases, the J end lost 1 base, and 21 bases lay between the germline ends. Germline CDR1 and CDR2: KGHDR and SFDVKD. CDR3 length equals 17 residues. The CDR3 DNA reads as TGTGCCCCCAAGGTCTCTCCAGGGGTTTCCTATAATTCACCCCTCCACTTT. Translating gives CAPKVSPGVSYNSPLHF.

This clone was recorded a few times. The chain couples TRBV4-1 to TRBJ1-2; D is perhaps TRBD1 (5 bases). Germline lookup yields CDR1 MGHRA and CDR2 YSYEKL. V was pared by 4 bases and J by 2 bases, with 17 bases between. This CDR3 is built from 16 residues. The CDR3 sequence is CASSLTGQGLNYGYTF. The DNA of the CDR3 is TGCGCCAGCAGCCTTACCGGCCAGGGCTTGAACTATGGCTACACCTTC.

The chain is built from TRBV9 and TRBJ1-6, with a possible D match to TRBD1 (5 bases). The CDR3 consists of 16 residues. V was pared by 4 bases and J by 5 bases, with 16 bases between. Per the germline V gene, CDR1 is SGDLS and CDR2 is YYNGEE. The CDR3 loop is CASSSPGGSNNSPLHF. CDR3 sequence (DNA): TGTGCCAGCAGCAGCCCGGGGGGATCCAATAATTCACCCCTCCACTTT.

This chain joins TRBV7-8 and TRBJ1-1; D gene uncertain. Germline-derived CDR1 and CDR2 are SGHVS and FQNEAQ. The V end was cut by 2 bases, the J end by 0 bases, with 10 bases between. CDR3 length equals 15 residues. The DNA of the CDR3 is TGTGCCAGCAGCTTATTTGAGGGAGTGAACACTGAAGCTTTCTTT. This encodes CASSLFEGVNTEAFF. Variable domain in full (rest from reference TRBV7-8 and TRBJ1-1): GAGVSQSPRYKVAKRGQDVALRCDPISGHVSLFWYQQALGQGPEFLTYFQNEAQLDKSGLPSDRFFAERPEGSVSTLKIQRTQQEDSAVYLCASSLFEGVNTEAFFGQGTRLTVV.

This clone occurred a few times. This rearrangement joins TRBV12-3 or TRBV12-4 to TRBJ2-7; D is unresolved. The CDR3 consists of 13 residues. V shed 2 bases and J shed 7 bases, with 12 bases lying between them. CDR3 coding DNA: TGTGCCAGCAGTTTACAACGCATCCAGGAGCAGTACTTC. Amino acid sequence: CASSLQRIQEQYF.

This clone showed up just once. The CDR3 is CASSRQESGELFF. The DNA of the CDR3 is TGTGCCAGCAGCCGACAGGAAAGCGGGGAGCTGTTTTTT. The chain has TRBV7-8 and TRBJ2-2; TRBD1 is a possible D gene (6 bases). V was pared by 5 bases and J by 7 bases, with 11 bases between. The germline V gene has CDR1 SGHVS and CDR2 FQNEAQ. The CDR3 runs 13 residues.

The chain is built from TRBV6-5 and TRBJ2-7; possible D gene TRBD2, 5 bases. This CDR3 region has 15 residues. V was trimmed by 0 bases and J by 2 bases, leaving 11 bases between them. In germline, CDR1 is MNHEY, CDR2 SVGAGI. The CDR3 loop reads CASSYSISGTYEQYF. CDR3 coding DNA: TGTGCCAGCAGTTACTCGATAAGCGGCACCTACGAGCAGTACTTC.

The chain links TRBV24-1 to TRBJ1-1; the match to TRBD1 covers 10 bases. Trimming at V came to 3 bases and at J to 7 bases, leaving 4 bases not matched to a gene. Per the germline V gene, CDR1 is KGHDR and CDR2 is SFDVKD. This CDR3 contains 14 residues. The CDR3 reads CATSDPWTGGEAFF. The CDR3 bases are TGTGCCACCAGTGATCCTTGGACAGGGGGTGAAGCTTTCTTT.

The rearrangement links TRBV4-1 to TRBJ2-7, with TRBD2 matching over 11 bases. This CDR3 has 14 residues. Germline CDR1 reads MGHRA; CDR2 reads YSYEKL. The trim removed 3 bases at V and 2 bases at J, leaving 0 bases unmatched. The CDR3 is CASSHSGGAYEQYF. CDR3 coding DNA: TGCGCCAGCAGCCATAGCGGGGGGGCCTACGAGCAGTACTTC.

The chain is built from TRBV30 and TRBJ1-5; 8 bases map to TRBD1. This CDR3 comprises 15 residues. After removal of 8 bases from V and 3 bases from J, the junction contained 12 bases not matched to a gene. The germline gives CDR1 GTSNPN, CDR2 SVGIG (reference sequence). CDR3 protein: CARDLTGVTNQPQHF. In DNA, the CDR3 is TGTGCCAGAGACCTGACAGGGGTAACCAATCAGCCCCAGCATTTT. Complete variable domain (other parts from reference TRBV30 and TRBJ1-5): SQTIHQWPATLVQPVGSPLSLECTVEGTSNPNLYWYRQAAGRGLQLLFYSVGIGQISSEVPQNLSASRPQDRQFILSSKKLLLSDSGFYLCARDLTGVTNQPQHFGDGTRLSIL.

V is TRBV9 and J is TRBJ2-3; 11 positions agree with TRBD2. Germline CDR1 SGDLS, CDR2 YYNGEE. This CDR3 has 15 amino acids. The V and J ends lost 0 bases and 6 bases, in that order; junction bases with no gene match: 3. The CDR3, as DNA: TGTGCCAGCAGCGTAGTTAGCGGGGGGGAGGATACGCAGTATTTT. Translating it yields CASSVVSGGEDTQYF.

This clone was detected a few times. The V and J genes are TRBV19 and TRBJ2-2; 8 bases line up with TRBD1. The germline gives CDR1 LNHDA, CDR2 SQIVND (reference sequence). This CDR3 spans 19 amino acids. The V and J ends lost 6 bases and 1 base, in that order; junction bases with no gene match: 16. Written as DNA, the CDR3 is TGTGCCAGTAGGATATTTGGAACCGACAGGGGATGGAACACCGGGGAGCTGTTTTTT. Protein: CASRIFGTDRGWNTGELFF.

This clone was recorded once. The CDR3 DNA sequence: TGTGCCAGCAGTGTTAGCGGCCACACAGATACGCAGTATTTT. This translates into CASSVSGHTDTQYF. The J gene is TRBJ2-3, the V gene TRBV2; possibly TRBD2 for D (6 bases). The CDR3 runs to 14 residues. V shed 4 bases and J shed 2 bases, with 10 bases lying between them. The V gene's germline CDR1 is SNHLY and CDR2 FYNNEI.

The CDR3: CASSRGNPTDYNSPLHF. For the CDR3, the DNA is TGTGCCAGCTCACGCGGAAACCCAACCGACTATAATTCACCCCTCCACTTT. The chain joins TRBV18 to TRBJ1-6; D unresolved. Germline values: CDR1 KGHSH, CDR2 LQKENI. The CDR3 totals 17 residues. Deletions cut 4 bases from V and 3 bases from J, with 16 bases between.

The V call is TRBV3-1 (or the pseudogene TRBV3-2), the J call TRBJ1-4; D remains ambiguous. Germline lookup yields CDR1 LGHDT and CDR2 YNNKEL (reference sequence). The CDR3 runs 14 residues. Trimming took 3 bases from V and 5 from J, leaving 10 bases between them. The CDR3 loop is CASSQSQVNEKLFF. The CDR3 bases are TGTGCCAGCAGCCAGAGTCAGGTCAATGAAAAACTGTTTTTT.

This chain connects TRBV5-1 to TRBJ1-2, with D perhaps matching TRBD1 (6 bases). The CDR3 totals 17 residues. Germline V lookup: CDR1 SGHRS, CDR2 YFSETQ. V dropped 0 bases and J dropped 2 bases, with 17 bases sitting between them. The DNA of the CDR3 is TGCGCCAGCAGCTTGGCCTTACGACAGGATCACAACTATGGCTACACCTTC. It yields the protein CASSLALRQDHNYGYTF.

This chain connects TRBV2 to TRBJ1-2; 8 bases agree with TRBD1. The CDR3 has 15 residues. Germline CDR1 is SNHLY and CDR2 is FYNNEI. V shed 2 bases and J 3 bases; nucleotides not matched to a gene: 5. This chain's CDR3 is CASSENRGEYYGYTF. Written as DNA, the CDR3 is TGTGCCAGCAGTGAAAACAGGGGGGAATACTATGGCTACACCTTC.